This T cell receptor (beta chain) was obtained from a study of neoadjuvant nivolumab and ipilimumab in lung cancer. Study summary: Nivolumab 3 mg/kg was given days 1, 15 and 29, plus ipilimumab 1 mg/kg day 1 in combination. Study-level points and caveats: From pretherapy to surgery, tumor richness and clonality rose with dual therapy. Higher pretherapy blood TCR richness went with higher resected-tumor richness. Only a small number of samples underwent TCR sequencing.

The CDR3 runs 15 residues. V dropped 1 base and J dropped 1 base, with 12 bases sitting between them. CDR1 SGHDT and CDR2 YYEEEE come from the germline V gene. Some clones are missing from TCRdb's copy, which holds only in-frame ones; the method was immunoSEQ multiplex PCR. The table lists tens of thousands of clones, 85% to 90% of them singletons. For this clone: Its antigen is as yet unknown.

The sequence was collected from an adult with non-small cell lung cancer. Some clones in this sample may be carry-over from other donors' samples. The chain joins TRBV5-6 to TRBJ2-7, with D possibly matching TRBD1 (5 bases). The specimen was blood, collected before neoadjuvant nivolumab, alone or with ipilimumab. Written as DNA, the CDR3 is TGTGCCAGCAGCTTGTTGGGGCCAGCTTCCTACGAGCAGTACTTC. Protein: CASSLLGPASYEQYF.